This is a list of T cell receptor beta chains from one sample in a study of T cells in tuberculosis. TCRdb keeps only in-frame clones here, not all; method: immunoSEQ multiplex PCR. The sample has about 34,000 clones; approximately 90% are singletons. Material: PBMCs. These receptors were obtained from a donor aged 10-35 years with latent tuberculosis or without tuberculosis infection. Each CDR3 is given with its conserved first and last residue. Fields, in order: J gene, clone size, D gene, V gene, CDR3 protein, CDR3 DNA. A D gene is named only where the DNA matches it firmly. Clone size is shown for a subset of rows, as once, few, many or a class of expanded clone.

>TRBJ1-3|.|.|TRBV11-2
CASRRQTGNTIYF
TGTGCCAGCAGGCGGCAGACTGGAAACACCATATATTTT
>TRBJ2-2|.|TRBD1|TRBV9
CASRGTGRTGELFF
TGTGCCAGCAGGGGGACAGGGAGGACCGGGGAGCTGTTTTTT
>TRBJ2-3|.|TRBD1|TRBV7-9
CASSLGHRGLSTDTQYF
TGTGCCAGCAGCTTGGGACACAGGGGGCTGAGCACAGATACGCAGTATTTT
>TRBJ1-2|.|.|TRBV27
CASAYGVDLYGYTF
TGTGCCAGCGCTTACGGGGTTGACCTCTATGGCTACACCTTC
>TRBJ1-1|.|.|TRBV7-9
CASSLVQDNTEAFF
TGTGCCAGCAGCTTAGTACAGGACAACACTGAAGCTTTCTTT
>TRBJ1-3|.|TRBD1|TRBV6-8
CASSTGQGEGAGNTIYF
TGTGCCAGCAGTACGGGACAGGGGGAAGGCGCTGGAAACACCATATATTTT
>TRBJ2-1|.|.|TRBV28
CASSLSPGLGTLENEQFF
TGTGCCAGCAGTTTATCCCCCGGACTCGGTACATTGGAAAATGAGCAGTTCTTC
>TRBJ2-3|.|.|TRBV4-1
CASTYSPRTDTQYF
TGCGCCAGCACCTACTCCCCACGCACAGATACGCAGTATTTT
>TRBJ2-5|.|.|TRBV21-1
CASSKGLAQETQYF
TGTGCCAGCAGCAAAGGACTAGCTCAAGAGACCCAGTACTTC
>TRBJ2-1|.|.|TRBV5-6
CASSLAVYNEQFF
TGTGCCAGCAGCTTGGCGGTATACAATGAGCAGTTCTTC
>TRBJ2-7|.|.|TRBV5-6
CASTSTGILYEQYF
TGTGCCAGCACCTCGACGGGGATTTTATACGAGCAGTACTTC
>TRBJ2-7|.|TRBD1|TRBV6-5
CASSVRTGTLHEQYF
TGTGCCAGCAGCGTAAGGACAGGTACCCTCCACGAGCAGTACTTC
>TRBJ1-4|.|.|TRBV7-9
CASSLVREELFF
TGTGCCAGCAGCTTAGTTAGAGAGGAACTGTTTTTT
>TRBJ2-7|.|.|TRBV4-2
CASSLQGGALSYEQYF
TGTGCCAGCAGCCTCCAGGGCGGGGCCCTCTCCTACGAGCAGTACTTC
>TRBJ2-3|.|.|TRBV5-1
CASSFGGASTDTQYF
TGCGCCAGCAGCTTCGGGGGAGCTAGCACAGATACGCAGTATTTT
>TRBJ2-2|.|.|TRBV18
CASSPERANTGELFF
TGTGCCAGCTCACCGGAGCGGGCGAACACCGGGGAGCTGTTTTTT
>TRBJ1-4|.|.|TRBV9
CASSVEGRGSEKLFF
TGTGCCAGCAGCGTAGAAGGAAGGGGAAGTGAAAAACTGTTTTTT
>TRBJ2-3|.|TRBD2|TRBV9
CASSVGAGVTDTQYF
TGTGCCAGCAGCGTAGGGGCGGGAGTTACAGATACGCAGTATTTT
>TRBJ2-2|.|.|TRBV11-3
CASSQNTGELFF
TGTGCCAGCAGCCAGAACACCGGGGAGCTGTTTTTT
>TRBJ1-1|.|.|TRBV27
CASSLRPLGHNWVGPRNTEAFF
TGTGCCAGCAGTTTACGGCCCCTGGGACACAATTGGGTTGGACCAAGGAACACTGAAGCTTTCTTT
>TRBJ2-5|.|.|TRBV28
CASSLSGAETQYF
TGTGCCAGCAGTTTATCGGGTGCGGAGACCCAGTACTTC
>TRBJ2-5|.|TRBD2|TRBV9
CASSDPTAGGHETQYF
TGTGCCAGCAGCGACCCCACAGCGGGGGGGCATGAGACCCAGTACTTC
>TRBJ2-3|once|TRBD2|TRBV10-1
CASSGSGGPSSTDTQYF
TGCGCCAGCAGTGGTTCGGGGGGGCCGTCTAGCACAGATACGCAGTATTTT
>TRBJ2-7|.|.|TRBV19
CASSKDSLFGEQYF
TGTGCCAGTAGTAAGGACTCCCTCTTCGGAGAGCAGTACTTC
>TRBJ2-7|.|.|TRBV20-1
CSARGLYEQYF
TGCAGTGCTCGGGGACTTTACGAGCAGTACTTC
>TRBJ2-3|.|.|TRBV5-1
CASSLGTPTDTQYF
TGCGCCAGCAGCTTGGGGACTCCCACAGATACGCAGTATTTT
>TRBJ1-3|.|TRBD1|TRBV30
CAWSLTGVRGNTIYF
TGTGCCTGGAGTCTTACAGGGGTTCGTGGAAACACCATATATTTT
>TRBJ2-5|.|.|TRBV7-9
CASSYFITGSQETQYF
TGTGCCAGCAGCTATTTCATTACCGGGTCCCAAGAGACCCAGTACTTC
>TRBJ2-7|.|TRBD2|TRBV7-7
CASSPRLAETYEQYF
TGTGCCAGCAGCCCGCGGCTAGCGGAAACCTACGAGCAGTACTTC
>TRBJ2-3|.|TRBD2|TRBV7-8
CASSFTLAGVPDTQYF
TGTGCCAGCAGCTTTACACTAGCGGGAGTGCCAGATACGCAGTATTTT
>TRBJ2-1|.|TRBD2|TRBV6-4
CASSETSGSYNEQFF
TGTGCCAGCAGTGAGACTAGCGGCTCCTACAATGAGCAGTTCTTC
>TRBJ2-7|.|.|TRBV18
CASSPRGWESSYEQYF
TGTGCCAGCTCACCACGAGGGTGGGAGAGCTCCTACGAGCAGTACTTC